This TCR beta chain was obtained from a study of shared clonotypes between healthy human individuals. Profiled with immunoSEQ multiplex PCR; TCRdb holds only in-frame clones, not every one. The repertoire holds some 2,100,000 clones, with approximately 95% as singletons. Donors were Caucasian adults residing in Nashville, Tennessee, USA. This TCR was sampled from a man aged 18 to 29 in good health. The sample consisted of naive CD4+ T cells sorted from blood. As to subset: CD45RA+ positively selected.

Here the CDR3 reads CASSFYGGNEQFF. The CDR3 region has the DNA TGTGCCAGCAGTTTTTATGGGGGGAATGAGCAGTTCTTC. The gene calls are TRBV28 and TRBJ2-1; possibly TRBD2 for D (6 bases). Germline CDR1 and CDR2: MDHEN and SYDVKM. Trimming removed 3 bases from V and 7 bases from J, with 10 bases in between. The CDR3 runs to 13 residues.